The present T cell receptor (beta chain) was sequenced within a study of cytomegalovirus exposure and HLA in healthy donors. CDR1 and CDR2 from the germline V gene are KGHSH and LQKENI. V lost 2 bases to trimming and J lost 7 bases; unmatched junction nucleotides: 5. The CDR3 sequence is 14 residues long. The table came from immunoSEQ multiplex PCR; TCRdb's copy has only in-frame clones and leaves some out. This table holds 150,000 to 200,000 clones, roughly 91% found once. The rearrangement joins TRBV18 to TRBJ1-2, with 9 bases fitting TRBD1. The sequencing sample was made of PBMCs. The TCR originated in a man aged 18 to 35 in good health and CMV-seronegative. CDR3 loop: CASSPTGGQGGYTF. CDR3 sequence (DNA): TGTGCCAGCTCACCAACAGGGGGCCAGGGTGGCTACACCTTC.